This T cell receptor (beta chain) appears in the sequencing data of a study of identifying expanded T cells in peripheral blood. Regarding the study as a whole: Approximately two-week clone count variance significantly increased as total template count grew.

Collection occurred without any documented infections or immune events in donors. Points on this clone: What it binds is unknown.

There are 16 residues in the CDR3. Germline V CDR1 and CDR2: SGHRS, YFSETQ. Trimming cost V 5 bases and J 0 bases, with 16 bases left between them. The repertoire was sequenced with immunoSEQ multiplex PCR; TCRdb's copy has only in-frame clones and lacks some. The data show tens of thousands of clones, over 80% seen once. The chain joins TRBV5-1 to TRBJ2-3; D may be TRBD2 (6 bases). The sequenced sample was blood. This clonotype was obtained from a person between 18 and 70 years old in good health. CDR3 residues: CASRREASDSTDTQYF. In DNA form, the CDR3 reads TGCGCCAGCAGGCGTGAGGCTAGCGATAGCACAGATACGCAGTATTTT.